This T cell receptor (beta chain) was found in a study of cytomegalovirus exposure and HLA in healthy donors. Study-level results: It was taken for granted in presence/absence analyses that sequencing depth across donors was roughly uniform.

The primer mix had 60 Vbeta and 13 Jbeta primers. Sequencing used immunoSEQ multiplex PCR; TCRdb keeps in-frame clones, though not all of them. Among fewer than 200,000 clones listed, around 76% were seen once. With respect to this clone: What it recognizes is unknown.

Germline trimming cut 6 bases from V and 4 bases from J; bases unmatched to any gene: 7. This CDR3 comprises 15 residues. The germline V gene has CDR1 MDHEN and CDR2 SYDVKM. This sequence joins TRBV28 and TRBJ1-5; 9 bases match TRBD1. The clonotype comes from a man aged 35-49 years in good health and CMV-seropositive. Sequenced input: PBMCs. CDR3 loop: CASRPDRGGNQPQHF. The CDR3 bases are TGTGCCAGCAGACCGGACAGGGGCGGGAATCAGCCCCAGCATTTT.